This T cell receptor (beta chain) appears in the sequencing data of a study of T cell clones after liver transplantation. Libraries were prepared by immunoSEQ multiplex PCR; TCRdb keeps only in-frame clonotypes and omits some of them. Of more than 100,000 clones listed, 80% to 90% are singletons. V was clipped by 7 bases and J by 1 base, with 16 bases between them. The CDR3 is 15 amino acids. CDR1 and CDR2 from the germline V gene are ENHRY and SYGVKD. The sequence was collected from a human patient who received a liver transplant. Some T cells may be supplied by the graft donor. The chain employs TRBV10-3 and TRBJ1-1; a possible D gene is TRBD1 (5 bases). The sample in question was CD4+ T cells from blood, obtained approximately 50 months after liver transplant. The CDR3 sequence is CAIKVGGIRNTEAFF. CDR3 sequence (DNA): TGTGCCATCAAGGTCGGGGGGATCAGGAACACTGAAGCTTTCTTT.